This T cell receptor beta chain was sequenced for a study of OX40 agonist ivuxolimab in advanced cancers. Study-wide background: Partial responses, seen in three patients, involved one hepatocellular carcinoma and two cutaneous melanomas.

Details on this clone: Its antigen is currently unknown.

V gave up 2 bases and J gave up 6 bases, with 9 bases separating them. The CDR3 consists of 13 residues. Germline loops: CDR1 WSHSY, CDR2 SAAADI. TCRdb's table, derived via immunoSEQ multiplex PCR, lists solely in-frame clones and lacks some. The data show some 51,000 clones, with more than 75% seen just once and more than 9.5% held by the top ten. Study results and caveats: More expanded clones were found, on average, in CD8+ than in CD4+ T cells.

This specimen was CD4+ or CD8+ T cells sorted from blood, taken in a trial of the OX40 agonist ivuxolimab. The chain combines TRBV10-2 with TRBJ2-3, with a weak D call TRBD2 (6 bases). The TCR comes from an adult with an advanced solid tumor such as melanoma, head and neck, liver or kidney cancer. In nucleotides, the CDR3 is TGCGCCAGCAGTGAGGCAGGGAGGGATACGCAGTATTTT. Amino acids: CASSEAGRDTQYF.